This TCR beta chain was recorded in a study of naive and memory T cell subsets. The CDR3 consists of 15 residues. V shed 2 bases, J shed 3 bases, and the junction held 4 bases outside the gene matches. The V gene's germline CDR1 is MNHNY and CDR2 SVGAGI (reference sequence). The beta constant-region primer was an equimolar mix of two oligonucleotides covering TRBC1 and TRBC2. Nested alpha and beta constant-region primers with the SP2 primer drove four PCR rounds on ligated cDNA. TCRdb reprocessed the UMI-ligation and nested PCR reads with MiXCR, giving one entry per CDR3 protein. The repertoire holds about 160,000 distinct CDR3 sequences, approximately 22% seen once, with 0.11% in the top ten. Regarding this clonotype: Its antigen is as yet unknown.

Study conclusions and caveats: Possibly reflecting memory cells re-expressing CD45RA, a few larger clonotypes occurred in naive repertoires, especially CD8.

This chain joins TRBV6-6 and TRBJ2-1; 7 bases match TRBD1. This receptor was identified in a human donor in good health. The sample taken for sequencing was naive CD4+ T cells from blood. In DNA, the CDR3 is TGTGCCAGCAGTTACCCCCAGGGGGACTACAATGAGCAGTTCTTC. The encoded protein is CASSYPQGDYNEQFF.